The TCR beta chain described here comes from a study of identifying expanded T cells in peripheral blood. Healthy donors had no documented immune events, such as infections, while sampled. CDR3 length: 14 amino acids. Looked up from germline, CDR1 is ENHRY and CDR2 is SYGVKD. J was trimmed by 2 bases and V by 10 bases; bases with no gene match: 6. TCRdb's copy holds only in-frame clones and misses some; the assay was immunoSEQ multiplex PCR. The repertoire holds 100,000 to 150,000 clones, with about 80% as singletons. This clonotype was sampled from a person aged 18 to 75 in good health. The chain employs TRBV10-3 and TRBJ2-3, with 10 bases aligning to TRBD1. The sample consisted of blood. CDR3 in DNA: TGTGCCACCAAAGGGACAGGGGCCACAGATACGCAGTATTTT. Protein sequence: CATKGTGATDTQYF.